This TCR beta chain was found in a study of early T cells in non-severe SARS-CoV-2 infection. Across the study: The study sequenced bulk RNA from unsorted whole blood, with chains unpaired.

Overall study findings and caveats: The VDJdb matching leaned toward anti-spike CD8 responses and overlooked private and CD4 specificities.

This CDR3 comprises 14 residues. Losses at the gene ends were 4 bases for V and 3 bases for J; bases not matched to a gene: 4. The germline gives CDR1 SGHDN, CDR2 FVKESK. Unique molecular identifiers were attached to individual cDNA molecules. One entry per CDR3 protein results from TCRdb running MiXCR on the 5' RACE reads. The table has 86,000 or so distinct CDR3 sequences, about 14% seen once. With regard to this clonotype: Antigen specificity is unknown.

The rearrangement uses TRBV14 and TRBJ2-7; 9 nucleotides match TRBD1. The TCR originated in an adult who was a healthcare worker with PCR-confirmed SARS-CoV-2 infection or an uninfected control (not recorded which). Sequencing used whole blood. DNA for the CDR3: TGTGCCAGCAGCCGGACAGGGGACAGCTACGAGCAGTACTTC. It specifies CASSRTGDSYEQYF.